Listed here are 28 T cell receptor beta chains from one sample, sequenced in a study of T cell repertoires in cytomegalovirus infection. MiXCR, applied by TCRdb to the reads, yields one record per CDR3 protein. The data hold 230,000 or so distinct CDR3 sequences, with over 15% observed a single time. The sequenced material came from CD8+ T cells from PBMCs. The origin of the receptors is a human donor in good health (CMV status not recorded). Some clones in this sample may be carry-over from other donors' samples.

The gene calls are TRBV25-1 and TRBJ1-3; D is perhaps TRBD1 (6 bases). Germline CDR1 reads MGHDK; CDR2 reads SYGVNS. This CDR3 has 23 residues. The ends were cut back, 0 bases at V and 1 base at J, with 31 bases in the middle. The CDR3 is CASSEYFDRKDRKEEGSGNTIYF. The CDR3 nucleotides read TGTGCCAGCAGTGAATATTTCGACCGGAAGGACAGAAAGGAGGAGGGATCTGGAAACACCATATATTTT.

This clonotype was seen more than once but under ten times. The chain employs TRBV28 and TRBJ1-5; 8 positions agree with TRBD1. Germline CDR1 is MDHEN and CDR2 is SYDVKM. The CDR3 sequence is 17 residues long. The V segment lost 4 bases and the J segment 0 bases; nucleotides outside the gene matches: 8. In DNA, the CDR3 is TGTGCCAGCAGTTCAGACAGGGGCGCGTATAGCAATCAGCCCCAGCATTTT. Amino acid sequence: CASSSDRGAYSNQPQHF.

This clonotype was picked up many times. V gene TRBV7-6 combines with J gene TRBJ2-7; 7 nucleotides align to TRBD1. Germline assignment: CDR1 SGHVS and CDR2 FNYEAQ. Trimming took 5 bases from V and 5 from J; bases not matched to a gene: 12. The CDR3 extends over 15 amino acids. For the CDR3, the DNA is TGTGCCAGCAGCCCACTGCGACAGGGCCAACACGAGCAGTACTTC. Residues: CASSPLRQGQHEQYF.

The gene calls are TRBV4-1 and TRBJ2-2; D ambiguous. The CDR3 consists of 17 residues. Looked up from germline, CDR1 is MGHRA and CDR2 is YSYEKL. V was trimmed by 4 bases and J by 0 bases, leaving 15 bases between them. CDR3 nucleotide sequence: TGCGCCAGCAGCCCCGACCCCGTGTTCGCGAACACCGGGGAGCTGTTTTTT. Translating it yields CASSPDPVFANTGELFF.

The chain links TRBV6-2 or TRBV6-3 to TRBJ2-3; D remains unclear. Trimming stripped 0 bases from V and 0 bases from J, with 16 bases between. This CDR3 comprises 18 residues. Germline V gene lookup returns CDR1 MNHEY and CDR2 SVGEGT. The CDR3: CASSYSAFGLTSTDTQYF. The DNA for the CDR3 is TGTGCCAGCAGTTACTCGGCGTTTGGTTTGACTAGCACAGATACGCAGTATTTT.

This clonotype was detected ten times or more. This sequence joins TRBV24-1 and TRBJ2-1; 8 nucleotides line up with TRBD2. This CDR3 has 13 residues. In germline, CDR1 is KGHDR, CDR2 SFDVKD. With V trimmed by 9 bases and J by 4 bases, 4 bases remained unmatched. The CDR3 coding sequence is TGTGCCACCCGGAGCGGGGGATACAATGAGCAGTTCTTC. Translated: CATRSGGYNEQFF.

This clonotype came up a few times. The chain has TRBV2 and TRBJ2-4, with D perhaps being TRBD1 or TRBD2 (5 bases each). The CDR3 is made up of 16 amino acids. CDR1 and CDR2 from the germline V gene are SNHLY and FYNNEI. V gave up 5 bases and J gave up 0 bases, with 14 bases separating them. CDR3 protein: CASSTGTYLAKNIQYF. The CDR3 coding sequence is TGTGCCAGCAGTACCGGGACCTACTTAGCCAAAAACATTCAGTACTTC. Drawing the rest from reference TRBV2 and TRBJ2-4, the complete variable domain is EPEVTQTPSHQVTQMGQEVILRCVPISNHLYFYWYRQILGQKVEFLVSFYNNEISEKSEIFDDQFSVERPDGSNFTLKIRSTKLEDSAMYFCASSTGTYLAKNIQYFGAGTRLSVL.

J is TRBJ1-1 and V is TRBV12-3 or TRBV12-4; no reliable D call. The ends were cut back, 7 bases at V and 6 bases at J, with 21 bases in the middle. The length of the CDR3 is 15 residues. The CDR3 sequence is CASTPSFGVVAEAFF. CDR3 DNA sequence: TGTGCCAGCACCCCCTCTTTCGGGGTCGTAGCTGAAGCTTTCTTT.

The chain carries TRBV19 and TRBJ2-2; possibly TRBD1 or TRBD2 for D (5 bases each). This CDR3 region has 13 residues. The V gene's germline CDR1 is LNHDA and CDR2 SQIVND (reference sequence). The V and J ends lost 3 bases and 7 bases respectively, with 9 bases between them. This CDR3 reads CASSMWGYGELFF. CDR3 coding DNA: TGTGCCAGTAGTATGTGGGGGTACGGGGAGCTGTTTTTT.

Concerning this clonotype: Just one base apart from a much larger clone, this may be a read error. Because the CDR3 is missing its conserved closing phenylalanine or tryptophan, this is likely a read error. The J gene is TRBJ1-1, the V gene TRBV28, with TRBD1 as a possible D gene (6 bases). Germline CDR1 is MDHEN and CDR2 is SYDVKM. There are 14 residues in the CDR3. Deletions cut 8 bases from V and 3 bases from J, with 16 bases between. CDR3 protein: CASYLGGRHTEAFL. The CDR3 region has the DNA TGTGCCAGCTACCTTGGGGGGCGGCACACTGAAGCTTTCCTT.

There are many counts of this clonotype. J is TRBJ1-4 and V is TRBV6-5; D possibly corresponds to TRBD1 (5 bases). The CDR3 loop spans 15 amino acids. Per the germline V gene, CDR1 is MNHEY and CDR2 is SVGAGI. V shed 0 bases and J shed 8 bases, with 13 bases lying between them. DNA of the CDR3: TGTGCCAGCAGTTACTCGGGGGGATTTCGGGAAAAACTGTTTTTT. Translation gives CASSYSGGFREKLFF.

Concerning this clonotype: A read error is possible here, since a much larger clone lies one base away. The rearrangement links TRBV7-8 to TRBJ1-2, with 8 bases aligning to TRBD1. This CDR3 is built from 18 residues. Germline V CDR1 and CDR2: SGHVS, FQNEAQ. Germline trimming cut 4 bases from V and 5 bases from J; bases unmatched to any gene: 18. As DNA, the CDR3 is TGTGCCAGCAGCTCCATGAGGACAGGGCCCATGTCGGGTTATGGCTACACCTTC. It specifies CASSSMRTGPMSGYGYTF.

This clonotype was seen many times. This chain connects TRBV2 to TRBJ1-6, with D possibly TRBD1 on 5 matching bases. Trimming cost V 10 bases and J 10 bases, with 23 bases left between them. This CDR3 comprises 15 residues. Germline CDR1 and CDR2: SNHLY and FYNNEI. CDR3: CATRGPHERGSPLHF. The CDR3 DNA reads TGTGCCACCCGGGGACCGCACGAACGGGGATCACCCCTCCACTTT.

The chain has TRBV13 and TRBJ1-1; a weak D match, TRBD1 (5 bases). From germline, CDR1 is PRHDT and CDR2 FYEKMQ (reference sequence). CDR3 length: 15 amino acids. Trimming stripped 5 bases from V and 0 bases from J, with 13 bases between. CDR3 amino acids: CASSIGTGMNTEAFF. DNA of the CDR3: TGTGCCAGCAGCATCGGGACGGGCATGAACACTGAAGCTTTCTTT.

This sequence joins TRBV28 and TRBJ2-7; 10 bases align to TRBD1. The CDR3 has 18 residues. Germline V gene sequence: CDR1 MDHEN, CDR2 SYDVKM. Germline trimming cut 3 bases from V and 4 bases from J; bases unmatched to any gene: 15. The CDR3 DNA reads TGTGCCAGCAGTTTCCCCCCATATACCGGGACAGGGGAATACGAGCAGTACTTC. Residues: CASSFPPYTGTGEYEQYF.

This clonotype was picked up a small number of times. The chain uses TRBV28 and TRBJ2-1; 9 nucleotides agree with TRBD1. V was pared by 6 bases and J by 2 bases, with 8 bases of the junction left unmatched. CDR3 size: 16 residues. Germline loops: CDR1 MDHEN, CDR2 SYDVKM. The CDR3 nucleotides are TGTGCCAGCAGGGTAGGACAGGGGAGGACCTACAATGAGCAGTTCTTC. Protein sequence: CASRVGQGRTYNEQFF.

The chain couples TRBV29-1 to TRBJ1-2; 11 bases are a match to TRBD1. Trimming at V came to 1 base and at J to 2 bases, leaving 9 bases not matched to a gene. This CDR3 region has 17 residues. Germline V CDR1 and CDR2: SQVTM, ANQGSEA. CDR3 bases: TGCAGCGTTGAAGCTACAGGGACAGGGGGACTAAACTATGGCTACACCTTC. Its protein is CSVEATGTGGLNYGYTF.

The chain carries TRBV6-2 or TRBV6-3 and TRBJ2-1; D unclear. The germline gives CDR1 MNHEY, CDR2 SVGEGT. The V end lost 7 bases, the J end lost 4 bases, and 20 bases lay between the germline ends. This CDR3 contains 16 residues. As DNA, the CDR3 is TGTGCCAGCAATTCCGTACACCCCGCGGAGTACAATGAGCAGTTCTTC. Its translation is CASNSVHPAEYNEQFF.

This clonotype appeared many times. The chain employs TRBV4-1 and TRBJ2-1, with 9 bases fitting TRBD2. V shed 3 bases and J 8 bases; nucleotides not matched to a gene: 5. Germline CDR1 MGHRA, CDR2 YSYEKL. The length of the CDR3 is 14 residues. For the CDR3, the DNA is TGCGCCAGCAGCCATTCTAGCGGGGAGGATGAGCAGTTCTTC. It encodes CASSHSSGEDEQFF.

This clonotype was observed many times. V and J are TRBV6-4 and TRBJ2-1; D is undetermined. The CDR3 is 13 residues long. V was shortened by 0 bases and J by 6 bases, with 6 bases between the two germline ends. Germline V lookup: CDR1 MRHNA, CDR2 SNTAGT. The CDR3: CASSDSETNEQFF. The CDR3 nucleotides are TGTGCCAGCAGTGACTCCGAGACCAATGAGCAGTTCTTC.

In this sample, this clonotype turned up a few times. The chain uses TRBV7-9 and TRBJ2-3; 7 nucleotides line up with TRBD2. CDR1 SEHNR and CDR2 FQNEAQ come from the germline V gene (reference sequence). V was pared by 1 base and J by 0 bases, with 7 bases of the junction left unmatched. The CDR3 has 17 residues. The DNA of the CDR3 is TGTGCCAGCAGCTTAGTATCGGCTAGCGGAAGCACAGATACGCAGTATTTT. Protein product: CASSLVSASGSTDTQYF.

V is TRBV6-2 or TRBV6-3 and J is TRBJ2-5; D is undetermined. The CDR3 is made up of 14 amino acids. From germline, CDR1 is MNHEY and CDR2 SVGEGT. V was shortened by 0 bases and J by 5 bases, with 10 bases between the two germline ends. The CDR3 nucleotides are TGTGCCAGCAGTTACTCCCTGAATCGGGAGACCCAGTACTTC. It codes for CASSYSLNRETQYF.

This clonotype was observed at least ten times. This chain connects TRBV7-2 to TRBJ2-5, with TRBD2 matching over 7 bases. After removal of 5 bases from V and 2 bases from J, the junction contained 5 bases not matched to a gene. CDR1 SGHTA and CDR2 FQGNSA come from the germline V gene. The CDR3 runs to 14 residues. CDR3 sequence: CASSPSGWQETQYF. In nucleotides, the CDR3 is TGTGCCAGCAGCCCTAGCGGATGGCAAGAGACCCAGTACTTC.

In its sample, this clonotype was seen a few times. The chain carries TRBV28 and TRBJ2-5, with 7 bases identical to TRBD1. V shed 4 bases, J shed 2 bases, and the junction held 10 bases outside the gene matches. The CDR3 totals 16 residues. Germline assignment: CDR1 MDHEN and CDR2 SYDVKM. Here the CDR3 reads CASSSLTGDKQETQYF. The CDR3 DNA is TGTGCCAGCAGTTCCCTTACAGGGGACAAACAAGAGACCCAGTACTTC.

V and J are TRBV2 and TRBJ2-7; maybe TRBD1 (6 bases). Germline V gene lookup returns CDR1 SNHLY and CDR2 FYNNEI. The CDR3 spans 13 residues. Trimming took off 7 bases at V and 2 bases at J, with 12 bases between the two ends. CDR3 in amino acids: CASMYRTAYEQYF. As DNA, the CDR3 is TGTGCCAGCATGTACAGGACAGCCTACGAGCAGTACTTC. Variable domain in full (rest from reference TRBV2 and TRBJ2-7): EPEVTQTPSHQVTQMGQEVILRCVPISNHLYFYWYRQILGQKVEFLVSFYNNEISEKSEIFDDQFSVERPDGSNFTLKIRSTKLEDSAMYFCASMYRTAYEQYFGPGTRLTVT.

The V and J genes are TRBV7-9 and TRBJ1-2, with 9 bases matching TRBD1. In germline, CDR1 is SEHNR, CDR2 FQNEAQ (reference sequence). The CDR3 length is 15 residues. The V segment lost 4 bases and the J segment 4 bases; nucleotides outside the gene matches: 7. This CDR3 reads CASSWGQGTIYGYTF. DNA of the CDR3: TGTGCCAGCAGCTGGGGACAGGGAACTATCTATGGCTACACCTTC. Combining the CDR3 with reference TRBV7-9 and TRBJ1-2 gives the whole variable domain DTGVSQNPRHKITKRGQNVTFRCDPISEHNRLYWYRQTLGQGPEFLTYFQNEAQLEKSRLLSDRFSAERPKGSFSTLEIQRTEQGDSAMYLCASSWGQGTIYGYTFGSGTRLTVV.

This clonotype was observed at least ten times. The chain employs TRBV7-2 and TRBJ2-2, with 10 bases matching TRBD2. The CDR3 spans 19 residues. J gave up 2 bases and V 2 bases, and 11 bases lay outside the gene matches. Per the germline V gene, CDR1 is SGHTA and CDR2 is FQGNSA. CDR3 bases: TGTGCCAGCAGCTTAAGATTCCTAGCGGGGGACCGAAACACCGGGGAGCTGTTTTTT. Its protein product is CASSLRFLAGDRNTGELFF.

The rearrangement joins TRBV7-9 to TRBJ2-2; maybe TRBD1 (7 bases). V was pared by 5 bases and J by 5 bases, with 21 bases between. This CDR3 spans 17 amino acids. CDR1 is SEHNR and CDR2 is FQNEAQ in the germline V gene (reference sequence). The CDR3 loop reads CASSPFSGGGSTGELFF. DNA for the CDR3: TGTGCCAGCAGCCCCTTCAGTGGAGGGGGCTCTACCGGGGAGCTGTTTTTT. Full variable domain (outside the CDR3, taken from reference TRBV7-9 and TRBJ2-2): DTGVSQNPRHKITKRGQNVTFRCDPISEHNRLYWYRQTLGQGPEFLTYFQNEAQLEKSRLLSDRFSAERPKGSFSTLEIQRTEQGDSAMYLCASSPFSGGGSTGELFFGEGSRLTVL.